Following are 13 T cell receptor beta chains from one sample sequenced in a study of T cell repertoires in cytomegalovirus infection. TCRdb processed the reads anew with MiXCR; each CDR3 protein has one entry. The table shows under 850,000 distinct CDR3 sequences, with 35% occurring only once. Sequenced: PBMCs. All receptors derive from a human donor in good health (CMV status not recorded). Some clones in this sample may be carry-over from other donors' samples.

With regard to this clonotype: This may arise from a read error, as a much more abundant clone is one base away. No conserved phenylalanine or tryptophan ends this CDR3, so it is likely a read error. The chain recombines TRBV7-2 with TRBJ2-1, with 11 bases lining up with TRBD2. The CDR3 extends over 16 amino acids. The V and J ends lost 1 base and 10 bases, in that order; junction bases with no gene match: 9. Germline V lookup: CDR1 SGHTA, CDR2 FQGNSA. CDR3 sequence reads: CASSLGVVAGGDEQFL. The DNA of the CDR3 is TGTGCCAGCAGCTTAGGGGTGGTAGCGGGAGGGGACGAGCAGTTCTTA.

This clonotype was seen a handful of times. This rearrangement joins TRBV28 to TRBJ1-4; D is unclear. The CDR3 length is 15 residues. CDR1 and CDR2 (germline): MDHEN, SYDVKM. V lost 3 bases and J lost 0, with 8 bases in between. CDR3 nucleotide sequence: TGTGCCAGCAGTTTTCGCACAGCAACTAATGAAAAACTGTTTTTT. It is translated as CASSFRTATNEKLFF.

This clonotype was observed a handful of times. The chain has TRBV25-1 and TRBJ2-5; D unresolved. V was clipped by 10 bases and J by 7 bases, with 16 bases between them. This CDR3 contains 12 residues. Germline CDR1 and CDR2: MGHDK and SYGVNS. This CDR3 reads CAIEDLSRTQYF. CDR3 sequence (DNA): TGTGCCATCGAAGACCTGTCCAGGACCCAGTACTTC.

This clonotype was counted many times. This sequence joins TRBV7-8 and TRBJ2-3; 9 bases align to TRBD2. V trimming: 5 bases; J trimming: 2 bases; junction bases outside the gene matches: 8. Germline CDR1 reads SGHVS; CDR2 reads FQNEAQ. The CDR3 is made up of 16 amino acids. Here the CDR3 reads CASSLSGSGPTDTQYF. CDR3 coding DNA: TGTGCCAGCAGCCTTAGCGGGAGCGGGCCCACAGATACGCAGTATTTT.

V gene TRBV20-1 combines with J gene TRBJ2-7; 10 positions match TRBD1. The CDR3 has 12 residues. The germline V gene encodes CDR1 DFQATT and CDR2 SNEGSKA (reference sequence). V shed 5 bases and J 4 bases; nucleotides not matched to a gene: 2. This chain's CDR3 is CSAGDRGYEQYF. In nucleotides, the CDR3 is TGCAGTGCTGGGGACAGGGGATACGAGCAGTACTTC.

J is TRBJ2-1 and V is TRBV19; no clear D. The CDR3 is 14 amino acids. V shed 10 bases and J shed 0 bases, with 13 bases lying between them. Germline CDR1 LNHDA, CDR2 SQIVND (reference sequence). The CDR3 protein is CATEDPSSYNEQFF. CDR3 bases: TGTGCCACCGAGGACCCGAGCTCCTACAATGAGCAGTTCTTC.

CDR3: CASRGAGTSGGWYYNEQFF. Written as DNA, the CDR3 is TGTGCCAGCAGGGGGGCCGGGACTAGCGGGGGATGGTACTACAATGAGCAGTTCTTC. V is TRBV6-6 and J is TRBJ2-1, with TRBD2 identical over 14 bases. Germline V gene data show CDR1 as MNHNY and CDR2 as SVGAGI (reference sequence). The ends lost 6 bases at V and 3 bases at J; junction bases unmatched: 13. The CDR3 length is 19 residues.

This clonotype came up a few times. The chain uses TRBV5-6 and TRBJ2-3, with D perhaps matching TRBD2 (6 bases). This CDR3 comprises 16 residues. V gave up 4 bases and J gave up 2 bases, with 17 bases separating them. Germline loops: CDR1 SGHDT, CDR2 YYEEEE. CDR3 sequence reads: CASSPRRSGVTDTQYF. The DNA of the CDR3 is TGTGCCAGCAGCCCCAGGCGTAGCGGAGTCACAGATACGCAGTATTTT. Complete variable domain (other parts from reference TRBV5-6 and TRBJ2-3): DAGVTQSPTHLIKTRGQQVTLRCSPKSGHDTVSWYQQALGQGPQFIFQYYEEEERQRGNFPDRFSGHQFPNYSSELNVNALLLGDSALYLCASSPRRSGVTDTQYFGPGTRLTVL.

A remark on this clonotype: One junction end does not reproduce the germline sequence, and a read error may be involved. V is TRBV7-6 and J is TRBJ1-2; D perhaps matches TRBD1 (6 bases). Germline CDR1 is SGHVS and CDR2 is FNYEAQ. The CDR3 length is 15 residues. The CDR3 DNA reads as TGTGCCAGCAGCCCTGGGGCAGGGGTCATCTATGGCTACAGCTTC. This sequence encodes CASSPGAGVIYGYSF. Full variable domain (rest looked up from reference TRBV7-6 and TRBJ1-2): GAGVSQSPRYKVTKRGQDVALRCDPISGHVSLYWYRQALGQGPEFLTYFNYEAQQDKSGLPNDRFSAERPEGSISTLTIQRTEQRDSAMYRCASSPGAGVIYGYSFGSGTRLTVV.

This clonotype occurred once. The CDR3 region is CDSSIRTVYEQYF. CDR3 coding DNA: TGTGACAGCAGCATTAGGACAGTCTACGAGCAGTACTTC. The chain links TRBV5-3 to TRBJ2-7; D may be TRBD1 (6 bases). TRBV5-3 is classed as an ORF, of uncertain function. The CDR3 totals 13 residues.

This clonotype has a handful of counts. The V call is TRBV28, the J call TRBJ2-7; 7 positions match TRBD1. CDR3 length: 14 residues. The ends lost 5 bases at V and 4 bases at J; junction bases unmatched: 8. The V gene's germline CDR1 is MDHEN and CDR2 SYDVKM. In DNA form, the CDR3 reads TGTGCCAGCAGTGGACCACAGGGGACGTACGAGCAGTACTTC. Translation gives CASSGPQGTYEQYF. The complete variable domain, with remaining parts taken from reference TRBV28 and TRBJ2-7, reads DVKVTQSSRYLVKRTGEKVFLECVQDMDHENMFWYRQDPGLGLRLIYFSYDVKMKEKGDIPEGYSVSREKKERFSLILESASTNQTSMYLCASSGPQGTYEQYFGPGTRLTVT.

The rearrangement links TRBV12-3 or TRBV12-4 to TRBJ1-2, with D unresolved. CDR3 length equals 14 residues. Trimming removed 3 bases at V and 0 bases at J, with 8 bases between. This CDR3 reads CASSFSPPNYGYTF. CDR3 DNA sequence: TGTGCCAGCAGTTTTAGTCCCCCTAACTATGGCTACACCTTC.

The genes are TRBV4-1 and TRBJ2-5; 7 bases line up with TRBD1. The germline V gene has CDR1 MGHRA and CDR2 YSYEKL. The CDR3 totals 15 residues. J lost 5 bases, V lost 1 base, and 7 bases had no gene match. The DNA of the CDR3 is TGCGCCAGCAGCCAAGCTCCACAGGGGCAGGAGACCCAGTACTTC. It yields the protein CASSQAPQGQETQYF.